This T cell receptor beta chain was sequenced for a study of shared clonotypes between healthy human individuals. Study-wide background: Per donor, three plates held CD4 naive cells, three held CD4 memory, two held CD8 naive and one held CD8 memory.

Worth noting for this clone: Its antigen is not identified.

The data were produced by immunoSEQ multiplex PCR, yet TCRdb's version contains in-frame clones alone and is incomplete. The repertoire includes around 1,100,000 clones, roughly 80% of them detected once, and almost 0.9% sits in the top ten. Study-wide results and limits: Unshared clonotypes carried lower generation probabilities than those common to all four donors.

The CD4+ fraction was divided into a CD45RA+ naive subset and a CD45RA-negative memory subset. Sequencing was done on a sample of memory CD4+ T cells from PBMCs. The subset: CD45RA-negative fraction. This TCR was recovered from a man younger than 35 in good health. Some clones in this sample may be carry-over from other donors' samples.

The CDR3 is CASSLSAGTGAFF. The CDR3 nucleotides read TGTGCCAGCAGTTTATCAGCCGGGACTGGGGCTTTCTTT. V usage is TRBV27 and J usage is TRBJ1-1; D possibly corresponds to TRBD1 (5 bases). Trimming cost V 0 bases and J 11 bases, with 13 bases left between them. This CDR3 region has 13 residues. In germline, CDR1 is MNHEY, CDR2 SMNVEV (reference sequence).